Listed here are 28 T cell receptor beta chains from one sample, sequenced in a study of a mutant IDH1 vaccine in newly diagnosed glioma. Time point denoted: week 5, during vaccination. A 20-mer mutant IDH1 peptide at 300 ug was injected subcutaneously with topical imiquimod. These receptors are not linked to any known antigen. Only in-frame clones appear in the TCRdb table, and some are missing; sequencing was by immunoSEQ multiplex PCR. The data contain about 27,000 clones, approximately 80% of them singletons. Specimen: PBMCs, collected from a glioma patient whose treatment included an IDH1 peptide vaccine. Receptors originate from a man aged 35 to 55 with glioma. Some clones in this sample may be carry-over from other donors' samples.

The genes are TRBV7-2 and TRBJ2-5; D unresolved. Germline lookup yields CDR1 SGHTA and CDR2 FQGNSA. V lost 6 bases to trimming and J lost 7 bases, with 15 bases between them. The CDR3 consists of 13 residues. In DNA form, the CDR3 reads TGTGCCAGCAGGTTGCAGGTTGTGGGGACCCAGTACTTC. It translates to CASRLQVVGTQYF.

This sequence joins TRBV4-1 and TRBJ1-1, with 10 positions matching TRBD1. Germline V gives CDR1 MGHRA, CDR2 YSYEKL. Trimming at V came to 4 bases and at J to 10 bases, leaving 6 bases not matched to a gene. There are 13 residues in the CDR3. In nucleotides, the CDR3 is TGCGCCAGCAGCCTCGACAGGGGGCAAGGAGCTTTCTTT. It is translated as CASSLDRGQGAFF.

The rearrangement uses TRBV9 and TRBJ2-3, with 7 bases that match TRBD2. After removal of 3 bases from V and 3 bases from J, the junction contained 10 bases not matched to a gene. CDR3 size: 16 residues. Germline V gene lookup returns CDR1 SGDLS and CDR2 YYNGEE. CDR3 amino acids: CASSAPKWGGTDTQYF. In DNA, the CDR3 is TGTGCCAGCAGCGCCCCAAAGTGGGGGGGGACAGATACGCAGTATTTT.

The genes are TRBV28 and TRBJ1-4; possibly TRBD1 for D (6 bases). Trimming took 7 bases from V and 4 from J, leaving 13 bases between them. The CDR3 consists of 14 residues. Germline V gene data show CDR1 as MDHEN and CDR2 as SYDVKM. Here the CDR3 DNA reads TGTGCCAGCACAGGACAGCTTATTAATGAAAAACTGTTTTTT. This translates into CASTGQLINEKLFF.

The gene calls are TRBV19 and TRBJ1-5; no reliable D call. Germline CDR1 reads LNHDA; CDR2 reads SQIVND (reference sequence). The CDR3 consists of 13 residues. Trimming removed 4 bases at V and 6 bases at J, with 10 bases between. In nucleotides, the CDR3 is TGTGCCAGTAGTACCTCGGTCGGTCAGCCCCAGCATTTT. This sequence encodes CASSTSVGQPQHF.

This chain joins TRBV10-1 and TRBJ1-1, with 9 bases lining up with TRBD1. The CDR3 is made up of 13 amino acids. V was pared by 4 bases and J by 6 bases, with 3 bases of the junction left unmatched. CDR1 WNHNN and CDR2 SYGVQD come from the germline V gene (reference sequence). The CDR3 reads CASSVDRGSEAFF. CDR3 in DNA: TGCGCCAGCAGTGTAGACAGGGGGTCTGAAGCTTTCTTT.

This clone was detected only once. The J gene is TRBJ1-1, the V gene TRBV5-1; TRBD1 aligns across 10 bases. The germline gives CDR1 SGHRS, CDR2 YFSETQ. With 5 bases clipped from V and 5 bases from J, the junction kept 9 bases outside the gene matches. This CDR3 region has 15 residues. CDR3 protein: CASSHRQGAKTEAFF. For the CDR3, the DNA is TGCGCCAGCAGTCATCGACAGGGGGCGAAGACTGAAGCTTTCTTT.

This clone occurred a few times. The chain combines TRBV5-1 with TRBJ1-1, with D possibly TRBD1 on 5 matching bases. V lost 4 bases to trimming and J lost 0 bases, with 13 bases between them. The CDR3 sequence is 15 residues long. Germline V gives CDR1 SGHRS, CDR2 YFSETQ. The DNA of the CDR3 is TGCGCCAGCAGCCCGTGGGACGGAATGAACACTGAAGCTTTCTTT. This sequence encodes CASSPWDGMNTEAFF.

The rearrangement joins TRBV5-1 to TRBJ1-4; tentative D call: TRBD1 (6 bases). V lost 4 bases and J lost 4, with 20 bases in between. Germline values: CDR1 SGHRS, CDR2 YFSETQ. The CDR3 has 17 residues. DNA for the CDR3: TGCGCCAGCAGCCCGGTGGCATACCGGGGGCTTAATGAAAAACTGTTTTTT. Its translation is CASSPVAYRGLNEKLFF.

V usage is TRBV7-9 and J usage is TRBJ1-1; the D gene is possibly TRBD1 (5 bases). Trimming removed 0 bases at V and 10 bases at J, with 21 bases between. Germline-derived CDR1 and CDR2 are SEHNR and FQNEAQ (reference sequence). The CDR3 runs 16 residues. CDR3 region: CASSLAGTPESPRAFF. The CDR3 DNA follows: TGTGCCAGCAGCTTAGCCGGGACCCCAGAATCTCCGAGAGCTTTCTTT. Filled out from reference TRBV7-9 and TRBJ1-1, the complete variable domain reads DTGVSQNPRHKITKRGQNVTFRCDPISEHNRLYWYRQTLGQGPEFLTYFQNEAQLEKSRLLSDRFSAERPKGSFSTLEIQRTEQGDSAMYLCASSLAGTPESPRAFFGQGTRLTVV.

The V and J genes are TRBV12-5 and TRBJ2-3; TRBD1 agrees at 7 bases. From germline, CDR1 is LGHNT and CDR2 FRNRAP. The CDR3 extends over 18 amino acids. Trimming took 4 bases from V and 2 from J; bases not matched to a gene: 15. CDR3 sequence: CASGSSPTGIGITDTQYF. CDR3 DNA sequence: TGTGCTAGTGGTTCGAGTCCGACAGGGATAGGGATCACAGATACGCAGTATTTT.

The chain has TRBV6-5 and TRBJ2-1; D perhaps matches TRBD2 (6 bases). V gave up 3 bases and J gave up 7 bases, with 13 bases separating them. The CDR3 runs to 14 residues. The germline CDR1 and CDR2 sequences are MNHEY and SVGAGI. This chain's CDR3 is CASSYRLDANEQFF. In nucleotides, the CDR3 is TGTGCCAGCAGTTATAGACTAGATGCGAATGAGCAGTTCTTC.

The chain uses TRBV19 and TRBJ1-5; 7 bases fit TRBD1. This CDR3 spans 14 amino acids. The trim removed 5 bases at V and 4 bases at J, leaving 5 bases unmatched. Germline CDR1 LNHDA, CDR2 SQIVND (reference sequence). The CDR3 DNA reads as TGTGCCAGTAGTTTCGGGACAGTGAATCAGCCCCAGCATTTT. Translated: CASSFGTVNQPQHF.

The chain employs TRBV6-1 and TRBJ2-7, with a possible D match to TRBD1 (5 bases). Trimming took off 4 bases at V and 3 bases at J, with 19 bases between the two ends. Germline CDR1 MNHNS, CDR2 SASEGT. This CDR3 is 16 amino acids long. The CDR3 sequence is CASSGVHPGLSYEQYF. The CDR3 bases are TGTGCCAGCAGTGGGGTCCACCCAGGGCTGAGCTACGAGCAGTACTTC.

V usage is TRBV30 and J usage is TRBJ1-6; 7 positions match TRBD1. The CDR3 consists of 15 residues. The V gene's germline CDR1 is GTSNPN and CDR2 SVGIG (reference sequence). After removal of 0 bases from V and 7 bases from J, the junction contained 6 bases not matched to a gene. The CDR3 region has the DNA TGTGCCTGGAGTGTCCAGCAGGGGGTAAATTCACCCCTCCACTTT. The encoded protein is CAWSVQQGVNSPLHF.

This chain connects TRBV19 to TRBJ1-3; TRBD1 aligns across 7 bases. The CDR3 runs to 13 residues. The junction had 5 bases not matched to a gene; V was cut back by 8 bases and J by 4 bases. Germline CDR1 is LNHDA and CDR2 is SQIVND (reference sequence). The CDR3 is CASVTGYGNTIYF. The CDR3 DNA reads TGTGCCAGTGTGACAGGGTACGGAAACACCATATATTTT.

This clone occurred once. The V gene is TRBV5-1, the J gene TRBJ2-5, with 8 bases that match TRBD1. Looked up from germline, CDR1 is SGHRS and CDR2 is YFSETQ. J lost 5 bases, V lost 1 base, and 7 bases had no gene match. The CDR3 is made up of 15 amino acids. For the CDR3, the DNA is TGCGCCAGCAGCTTGTCCCAGGGGGCATTGGAGACCCAGTACTTC. Amino acids: CASSLSQGALETQYF.

V and J are TRBV5-4 and TRBJ2-2; TRBD1 might be the D (6 bases). Trimming took off 6 bases at V and 0 bases at J, with 12 bases between the two ends. Germline CDR1 and CDR2: SGHNT and YYREEE (reference sequence). This CDR3 comprises 15 residues. This chain's CDR3 is CASTPGQTNTGELFF. The DNA for the CDR3 is TGTGCCAGCACCCCAGGACAGACGAACACCGGGGAGCTGTTTTTT.

This chain joins TRBV29-1 and TRBJ1-3, with D unclear. Trimming took 2 bases from V and 0 from J, leaving 17 bases between them. Germline assignment: CDR1 SQVTM and CDR2 ANQGSEA. This CDR3 has 17 amino acids. The CDR3 DNA reads as TGCAGCGTTGAAACAGTGGCGGCCTTCCACTCTGGAAACACCATATATTTT. It translates to CSVETVAAFHSGNTIYF.

This chain links TRBV4-3 with TRBJ2-7; the D call may be TRBD1 or TRBD2 (5 bases each). The V and J ends lost 2 bases and 0 bases respectively, with 11 bases between them. CDR3 length equals 15 residues. From germline, CDR1 is LGHNA and CDR2 YSLEER. Written as DNA, the CDR3 is TGCGCCAGCAGCCAACCCCGGGACGTCTCCTACGAGCAGTACTTC. Amino acid sequence: CASSQPRDVSYEQYF.

The rearrangement uses TRBV18 and TRBJ1-1; D perhaps matches TRBD1 (5 bases). V was clipped by 3 bases and J by 0 bases, with 11 bases between them. The CDR3 has 15 amino acids. Looked up from germline, CDR1 is KGHSH and CDR2 is LQKENI. The CDR3 is CASSPEEGLNTEAFF. CDR3 in DNA: TGTGCCAGCTCACCTGAGGAGGGGTTGAACACTGAAGCTTTCTTT.

This clone appeared a few times. This chain links TRBV6-8 with TRBJ2-2; D might be TRBD2 (5 bases). Looked up from germline, CDR1 is MNHGY and CDR2 is SAAAGT. This CDR3 is built from 14 residues. Trimming took off 6 bases at V and 5 bases at J, with 13 bases between the two ends. The CDR3 bases are TGTGCCAGCAGCCTTACGAGGGAGACCGGGGAGCTGTTTTTT. It specifies CASSLTRETGELFF.

The chain uses TRBV4-3 and TRBJ2-3; TRBD1 might be the D (6 bases). The germline gives CDR1 LGHNA, CDR2 YSLEER. This CDR3 spans 16 amino acids. V lost 4 bases and J 2 bases, leaving 16 bases between the germline ends. This chain's CDR3 is CASSLEGGQYTDTQYF. The CDR3 region has the DNA TGCGCCAGCAGCCTCGAAGGGGGTCAGTACACAGATACGCAGTATTTT.

V and J are TRBV11-2 and TRBJ2-5; no clear D gene. V was trimmed by 2 bases and J by 5 bases, leaving 3 bases between them. Germline V lookup: CDR1 SGHAT, CDR2 FQNNGV. The CDR3 length is 11 residues. CDR3 coding DNA: TGTGCCAGCAGCTTATATGAGACCCAGTACTTC. Translating it yields CASSLYETQYF.

This clone was recorded only once. The V and J genes are TRBV19 and TRBJ2-7; the D gene is possibly TRBD1 (5 bases). The germline V gene encodes CDR1 LNHDA and CDR2 SQIVND (reference sequence). The length of the CDR3 is 13 residues. Trimming removed 3 bases from V and 1 base from J, with 7 bases in between. The CDR3 nucleotides read TGTGCCAGTAGTATCGACAGTTCCTACGAGCAGTACTTC. It yields the protein CASSIDSSYEQYF.

The chain joins TRBV4-1 to TRBJ2-7; D gene unclear. Deletions cut 2 bases from V and 5 bases from J, with 13 bases between. The CDR3 is 14 amino acids. CDR1 and CDR2 (germline): MGHRA, YSYEKL. In nucleotides, the CDR3 is TGCGCCAGCAGCCAAAGTGGTTTCGAGAACGAGCAGTACTTC. This sequence encodes CASSQSGFENEQYF.

The chain couples TRBV5-1 to TRBJ2-3, with TRBD2 identical over 13 bases. Looked up from germline, CDR1 is SGHRS and CDR2 is YFSETQ. After removal of 0 bases from V and 5 bases from J, the junction contained 6 bases not matched to a gene. The CDR3 consists of 17 residues. In DNA form, the CDR3 reads TGCGCCAGCAGCTTGGGACTAGCGGGGGGAGGTGGAGATACGCAGTATTTT. Protein sequence: CASSLGLAGGGGDTQYF.

This rearrangement joins TRBV14 to TRBJ2-7; D call uncertain. In germline, CDR1 is SGHDN, CDR2 FVKESK. The CDR3 covers 14 residues. The ends were cut back, 6 bases at V and 7 bases at J, with 19 bases in the middle. The chain's CDR3 is CASSSFGPNREQYF. Written as DNA, the CDR3 is TGTGCCAGCAGTTCCTTTGGACCTAATAGGGAGCAGTACTTC.